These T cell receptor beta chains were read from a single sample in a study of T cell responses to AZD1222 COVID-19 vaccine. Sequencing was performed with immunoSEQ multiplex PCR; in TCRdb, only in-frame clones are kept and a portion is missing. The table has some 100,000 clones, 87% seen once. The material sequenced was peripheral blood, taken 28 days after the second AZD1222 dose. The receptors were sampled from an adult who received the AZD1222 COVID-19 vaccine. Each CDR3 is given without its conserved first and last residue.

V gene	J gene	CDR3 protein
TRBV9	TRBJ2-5	ASSAAGGRETQY
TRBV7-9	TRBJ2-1	ASSLLKGPSSYNEQF
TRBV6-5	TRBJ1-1	ASRTSGGQNTEAF
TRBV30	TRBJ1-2	AWTFSGHLNYGYT
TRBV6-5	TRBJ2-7	ASRTGTSYEQY
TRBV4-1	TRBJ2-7	ASSVPGQGNEQY
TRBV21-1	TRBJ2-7	ASSKAGLAGGTLYEQY
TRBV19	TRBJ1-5	ASSIPNHPGIQPQH
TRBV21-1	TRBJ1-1	ASSRRPPETEAF
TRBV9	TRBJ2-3	ASSPSGAGDTQY
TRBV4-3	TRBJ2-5	ASSQRTSGGAGVETQY
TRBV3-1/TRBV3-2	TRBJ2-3	ASSQAGGTRGTDTQY
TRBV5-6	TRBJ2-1	ASSSGLAGINEQF
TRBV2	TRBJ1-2	ASLRTENYGYT
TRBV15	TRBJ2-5	ATSGLRDKGTQY
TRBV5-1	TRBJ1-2	ASSLTGGASGYT
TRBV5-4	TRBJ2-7	ASSFDRGSYEQY
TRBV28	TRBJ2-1	ASSPASSYNEQF
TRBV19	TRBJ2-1	ASQRLAGGLSSYNEQF
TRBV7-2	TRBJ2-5	ASSFVGAGVVTETQY
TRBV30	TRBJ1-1	AWSLIGTVMNTEAF
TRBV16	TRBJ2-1	ASSPIGSGTSEDNEQF
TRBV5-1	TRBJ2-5	ASSLELAGVKTQY
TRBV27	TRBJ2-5	ASSTQLGLAGGRETQY
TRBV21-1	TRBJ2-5	ASTDSGETQY
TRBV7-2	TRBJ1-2	ASSPQGAKYGYT
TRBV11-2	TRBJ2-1	ASSSVAGWNEQF
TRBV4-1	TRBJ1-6	ASSQTTGVRSPLH
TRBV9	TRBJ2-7	ASSPSGGTYEQY
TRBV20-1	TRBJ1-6	SASFLGQFNSPLH
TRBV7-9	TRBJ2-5	ASSRSQETQY
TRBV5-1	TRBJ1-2	ASSPGQLRGGYT
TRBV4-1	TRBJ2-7	ASSLRVKSGTASYEQY
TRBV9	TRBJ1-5	ASSVGSVNQPQH
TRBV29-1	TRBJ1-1	SVVLNTEAF
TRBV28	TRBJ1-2	ASSLPRGNYGYT
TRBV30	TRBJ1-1	AWSEFWAEAF
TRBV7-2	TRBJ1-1	ASSQSVNTEAF
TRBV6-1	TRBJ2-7	ASSELETGLLHEQY
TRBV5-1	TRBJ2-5	ASSPRLAGGQETQY
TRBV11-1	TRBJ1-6	ASSFAGNFSPLH
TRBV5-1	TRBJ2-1	ASTSTAGYNEQF
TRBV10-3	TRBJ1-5	AISESWADNQPQH